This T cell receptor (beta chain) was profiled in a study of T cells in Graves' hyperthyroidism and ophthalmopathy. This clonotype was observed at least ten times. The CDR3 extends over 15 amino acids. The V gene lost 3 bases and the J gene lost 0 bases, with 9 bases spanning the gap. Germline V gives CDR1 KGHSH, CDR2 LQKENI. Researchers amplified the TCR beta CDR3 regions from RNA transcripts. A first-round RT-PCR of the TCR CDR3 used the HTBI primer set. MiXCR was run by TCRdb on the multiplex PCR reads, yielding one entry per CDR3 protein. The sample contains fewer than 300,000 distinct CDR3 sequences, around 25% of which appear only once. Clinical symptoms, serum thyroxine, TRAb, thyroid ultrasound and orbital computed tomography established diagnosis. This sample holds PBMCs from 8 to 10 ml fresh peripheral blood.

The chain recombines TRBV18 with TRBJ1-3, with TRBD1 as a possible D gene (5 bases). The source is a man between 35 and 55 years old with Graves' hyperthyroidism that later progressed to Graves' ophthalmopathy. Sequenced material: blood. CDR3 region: CASSPTVRSGNTIYF. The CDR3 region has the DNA TGTGCCAGCTCACCGACAGTCCGCTCTGGAAACACCATATATTTT. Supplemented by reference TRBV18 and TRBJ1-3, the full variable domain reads NAGVMQNPRHLVRRRGQEARLRCSPMKGHSHVYWYRQLPEEGLKFMVYLQKENIIDESGMPKERFSAEFPKEGPSILRIQQVVRGDSAAYFCASSPTVRSGNTIYFGEGSWLTVV.